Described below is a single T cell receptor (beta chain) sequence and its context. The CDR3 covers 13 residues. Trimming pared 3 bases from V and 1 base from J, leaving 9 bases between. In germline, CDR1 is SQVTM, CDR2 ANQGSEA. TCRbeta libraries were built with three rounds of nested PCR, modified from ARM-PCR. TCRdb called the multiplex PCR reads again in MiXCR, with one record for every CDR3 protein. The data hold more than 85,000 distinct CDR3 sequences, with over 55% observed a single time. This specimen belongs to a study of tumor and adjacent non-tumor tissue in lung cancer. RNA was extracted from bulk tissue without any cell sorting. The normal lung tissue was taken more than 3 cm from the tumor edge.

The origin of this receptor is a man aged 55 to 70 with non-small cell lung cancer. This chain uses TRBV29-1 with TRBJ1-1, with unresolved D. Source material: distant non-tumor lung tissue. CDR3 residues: CSVDPTGNTEAFF. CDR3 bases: TGCAGCGTTGACCCGACGGGGAACACTGAAGCTTTCTTT.